This T cell receptor (beta chain) was recorded in a study of CD8 T cells in Susac syndrome. The CDR3 consists of 14 residues. Trimming removed 4 bases at V and 0 bases at J, with 9 bases between. Germline CDR1 is SGHVS and CDR2 is FQNEAQ. Sequencing of TCR beta was carried out in blood CD8+ and CD4+ T cells. Negative isolation yielded the CD8+ and CD4+ T cells, while FACS enriched the TEMRA cells. Random hexamers were used to reverse transcribe the RNA input (roughly 0.5 to 1 ug). Amplification of TCR beta CDR3 used immunoSEQ multiplex PCR across 54 Vbeta and 13 Jbeta. TCRdb itself ran the immunoSEQ multiplex PCR reads through MiXCR, one entry per CDR3 protein. The data show a few hundred thousand distinct CDR3 sequences, 85% to 90% seen once.

The rearrangement joins TRBV7-8 to TRBJ2-5; no clear D gene. The specimen sequenced was CD8+ T cells from PBMCs. This receptor was taken from a human donor with multiple sclerosis. CDR3 nucleotide sequence: TGTGCCAGCAGCTCGCTCAAGTACCAAGAGACCCAGTACTTC. Its translation is CASSSLKYQETQYF.